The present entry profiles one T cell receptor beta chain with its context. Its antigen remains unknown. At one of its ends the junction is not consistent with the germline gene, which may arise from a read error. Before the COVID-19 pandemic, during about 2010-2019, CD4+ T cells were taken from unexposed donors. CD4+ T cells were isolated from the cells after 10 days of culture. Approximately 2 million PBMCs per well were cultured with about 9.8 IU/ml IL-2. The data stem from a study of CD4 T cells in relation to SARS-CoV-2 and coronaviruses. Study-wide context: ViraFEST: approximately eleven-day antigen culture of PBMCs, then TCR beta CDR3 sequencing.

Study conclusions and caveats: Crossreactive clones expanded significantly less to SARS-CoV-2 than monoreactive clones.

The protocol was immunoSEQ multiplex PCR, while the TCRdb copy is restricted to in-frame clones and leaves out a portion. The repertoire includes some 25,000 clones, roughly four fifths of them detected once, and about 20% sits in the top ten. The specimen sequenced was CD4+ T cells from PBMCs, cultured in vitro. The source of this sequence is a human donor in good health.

As DNA, the CDR3 is TGTGCCAGCAAGGGACTAGCGGGGGAGAATCAAGGGACCCAGTACTTC. Amino acids: CASKGLAGENQGTQYF. The chain employs TRBV27 and TRBJ2-5; 14 positions match TRBD2. Germline V gives CDR1 MNHEY, CDR2 SMNVEV (reference sequence). This CDR3 has 16 amino acids.